This paragraph reports one TCR beta chain. The record originates from a study of T cell responses to AZD1222 COVID-19 vaccine. Assay used: immunoSEQ multiplex PCR; TCRdb lists only in-frame clones, some missing. The table lists about 66,000 clones, more than 75% of them singletons. Germline-derived CDR1 and CDR2 are SGHTA and FQGTGA. The V and J ends lost 1 base and 8 bases respectively, with 14 bases between them. CDR3 length equals 15 residues. The sequencing used peripheral blood, collected on day 0 of AZD1222 vaccination. This TCR derives from an adult in good health. The genes are TRBV7-3 and TRBJ2-2; D remains unclear. The DNA for the CDR3 is TGTGCCAGCAGCTTAATGAGCACGCTTGGAGGGGAGCTGTTTTTT. Translated, it gives CASSLMSTLGGELFF.